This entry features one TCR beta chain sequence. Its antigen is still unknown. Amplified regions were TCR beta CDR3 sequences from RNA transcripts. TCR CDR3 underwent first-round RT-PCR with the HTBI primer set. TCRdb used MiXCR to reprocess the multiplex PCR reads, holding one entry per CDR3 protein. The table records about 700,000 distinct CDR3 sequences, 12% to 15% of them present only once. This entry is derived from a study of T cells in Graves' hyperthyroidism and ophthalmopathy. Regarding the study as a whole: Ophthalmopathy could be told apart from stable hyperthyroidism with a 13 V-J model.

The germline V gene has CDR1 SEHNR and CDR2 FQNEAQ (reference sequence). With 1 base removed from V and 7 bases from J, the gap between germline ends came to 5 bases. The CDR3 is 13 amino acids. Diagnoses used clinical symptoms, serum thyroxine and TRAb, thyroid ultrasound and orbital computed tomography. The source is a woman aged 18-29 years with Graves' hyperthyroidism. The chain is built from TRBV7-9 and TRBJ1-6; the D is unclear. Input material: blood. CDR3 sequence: CASSLVTNSPLHF. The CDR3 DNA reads TGTGCCAGCAGCTTAGTTACAAATTCACCCCTCCACTTT.